The T cell receptor (beta chain) under discussion was sequenced for a study of blood T cell repertoires in COVID-19. At the level of the study: Italy, Spain and the United States were the sources of the convalescent and acute COVID-19 samples.

Individuals drawn from about two dozen US areas were roughly 18 to 95 years old. In assigning cohorts, the study relied on participant-reported clinical history. Donors of Cohort 3 who recovered were those that had two negative PCRs, clearance, or symptom resolution. The CDR3 length is 15 residues. CDR1 and CDR2 (germline): SGHTA, FQGNSA. V gave up 1 base and J gave up 4 bases, with 13 bases separating them. The method was immunoSEQ multiplex PCR; TCRdb's version includes in-frame clones alone and lacks a portion of them. This table holds 150,000 to 200,000 clones, around 81% found once. This receptor was identified in a man between 40 and 49 years old who had recovered from COVID-19. Sequencing input: PBMCs or T cells enriched from blood (not recorded which). The rearrangement links TRBV7-2 to TRBJ2-5; possible D gene TRBD1, 6 bases. This CDR3 reads CASSLVGTLIETQYF. For the CDR3, the DNA is TGTGCCAGCAGCTTAGTTGGGACACTGATAGAGACCCAGTACTTC.